Detailed here is one TCR beta chain. Its antigen is not identified. The sample comes from a study of blood T cells in healthy people across ages. Study observations and caveats: Comparison with aged donors showed that long-lived donors had more naive CD4+ cells and higher diversity.

Germline CDR1 SGHRS, CDR2 YFSETQ. The CDR3 is made up of 15 amino acids. V gave up 4 bases and J gave up 4 bases; unmatched junction bases: 5. Together with a sample-barcoded 5' primer, a J-beta primer mix was included in a second PCR lasting roughly 6 to 12 cycles. TCRdb fed the 5' RACE reads into MiXCR, producing one record per CDR3 protein. The sample contains approximately 900,000 distinct CDR3 sequences, approximately 32% of which appear only once. These records were also assigned to another study, of T cells of mothers and their children.

The source is a woman in her thirties or forties in good health. Sequencing used blood. The rearrangement links TRBV5-1 to TRBJ1-6; 7 bases fit TRBD1. Written as DNA, the CDR3 is TGCGCCAGCAGCGCCGGGACAGCGTATAATTCACCCCTCCACTTT. This gives the protein CASSAGTAYNSPLHF.